The present TCR beta chain was sequenced within a study of T cell responses to AZD1222 COVID-19 vaccine. Study-level findings and limits: Vaccine-associated CD4 TCRs ranged over spike, dominating at 160-218 and 743-854. Unmutated regions of variants are reportedly targeted by nearly half of spike-specific TCRs. Most donors were white British, females outnumbered males, and clonal diversity was possibly underestimated. An increase in Spike-specific TCR breadth and depth was observed after two AZD1222 doses.

Libraries were prepared by immunoSEQ multiplex PCR; TCRdb keeps only in-frame clonotypes and omits some of them. This repertoire shows fewer than 150,000 clones, 70% to 90% found once; its top ten account for over 3%. This clone was observed a few times. Its antigen is unknown. Germline V gives CDR1 MRHNA, CDR2 SNTAGT. The V gene end was trimmed by 4 bases and the J gene end by 3 bases; junction bases not matched to a gene: 4. The CDR3 extends over 15 amino acids. Sequences were derived from peripheral blood, sampled 28 days after the second AZD1222 dose. V usage is TRBV6-4 and J usage is TRBJ1-4; 8 bases are a match to TRBD1. The sequence was collected from an adult who received the AZD1222 COVID-19 vaccine. The CDR3 DNA reads as TGTGCCAGCAGTGTCTCGGGACAGGCTAATGAAAAACTGTTTTTT. It translates to CASSVSGQANEKLFF.